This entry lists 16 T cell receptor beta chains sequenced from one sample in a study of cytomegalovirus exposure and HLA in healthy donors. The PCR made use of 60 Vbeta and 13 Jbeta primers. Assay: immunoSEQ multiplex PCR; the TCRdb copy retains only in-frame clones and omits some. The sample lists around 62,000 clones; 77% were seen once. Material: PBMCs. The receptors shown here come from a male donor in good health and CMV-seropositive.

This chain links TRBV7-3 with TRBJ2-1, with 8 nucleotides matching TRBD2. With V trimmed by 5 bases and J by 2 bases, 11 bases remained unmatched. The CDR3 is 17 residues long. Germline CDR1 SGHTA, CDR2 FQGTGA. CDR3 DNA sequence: TGTGCCAGCAGCCCGGGGGGTAGCGGGGAGGCCTACAATGAGCAGTTCTTC. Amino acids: CASSPGGSGEAYNEQFF.

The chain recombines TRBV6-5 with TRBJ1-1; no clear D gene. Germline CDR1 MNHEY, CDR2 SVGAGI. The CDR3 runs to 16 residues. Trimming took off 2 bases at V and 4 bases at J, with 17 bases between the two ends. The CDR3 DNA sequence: TGTGCCAGCAGTTACGTCTTCGTACCGGGTCCCACTGAAGCTTTCTTT. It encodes CASSYVFVPGPTEAFF.

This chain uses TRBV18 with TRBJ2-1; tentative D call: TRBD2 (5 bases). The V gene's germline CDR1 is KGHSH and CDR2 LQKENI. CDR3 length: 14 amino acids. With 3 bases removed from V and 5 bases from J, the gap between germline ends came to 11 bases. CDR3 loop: CASSPGESNNEQFF. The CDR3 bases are TGTGCCAGCTCACCCGGGGAGTCGAACAATGAGCAGTTCTTC.

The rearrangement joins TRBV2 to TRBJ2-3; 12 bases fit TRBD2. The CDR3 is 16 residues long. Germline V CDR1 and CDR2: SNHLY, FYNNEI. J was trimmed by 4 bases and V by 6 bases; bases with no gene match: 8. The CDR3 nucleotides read TGTGCCAGCAGAGGGGGTGCTAGCGGGGGGGCAGATACGCAGTATTTT. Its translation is CASRGGASGGADTQYF.

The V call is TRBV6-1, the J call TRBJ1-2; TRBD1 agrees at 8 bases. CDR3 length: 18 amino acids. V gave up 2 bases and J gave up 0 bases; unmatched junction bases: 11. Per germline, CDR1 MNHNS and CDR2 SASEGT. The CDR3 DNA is TGTGCCAGCAGTGAAATAAGGACAGGGTATATAGCTAACTATGGCTACACCTTC. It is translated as CASSEIRTGYIANYGYTF.

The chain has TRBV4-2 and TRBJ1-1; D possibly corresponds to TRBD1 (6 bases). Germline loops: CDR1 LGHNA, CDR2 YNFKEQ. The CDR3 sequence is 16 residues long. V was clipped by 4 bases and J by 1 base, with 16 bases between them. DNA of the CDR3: TGTGCCAGCAGCCCGGCAGGGGTGGCAAGGAACACTGAAGCTTTCTTT. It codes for CASSPAGVARNTEAFF.

The CDR3 sequence is CASSSPDSLFYGYTF. CDR3 DNA sequence: TGTGCCAGCAGCTCCCCAGACAGTTTGTTCTATGGCTACACCTTC. V and J are TRBV7-9 and TRBJ1-2, with TRBD1 as a possible D gene (5 bases). The CDR3 sequence is 15 residues long. CDR1 and CDR2 from the germline V gene are SEHNR and FQNEAQ (reference sequence). V was pared by 4 bases and J by 4 bases, with 16 bases between.

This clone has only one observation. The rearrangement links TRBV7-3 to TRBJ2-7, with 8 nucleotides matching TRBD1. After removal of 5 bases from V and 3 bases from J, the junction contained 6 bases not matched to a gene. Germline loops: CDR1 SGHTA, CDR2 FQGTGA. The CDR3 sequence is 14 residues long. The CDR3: CASSPTGVSYEQYF. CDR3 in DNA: TGTGCCAGCAGCCCGACAGGGGTGAGCTACGAGCAGTACTTC.

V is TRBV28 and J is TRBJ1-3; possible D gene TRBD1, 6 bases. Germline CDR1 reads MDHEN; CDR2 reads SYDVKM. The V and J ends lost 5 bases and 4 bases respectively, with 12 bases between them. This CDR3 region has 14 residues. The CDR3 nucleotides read TGTGCCAGCAGTCCATGGACAGCCGGAAACACCATATATTTT. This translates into CASSPWTAGNTIYF. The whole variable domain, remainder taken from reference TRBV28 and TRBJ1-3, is DVKVTQSSRYLVKRTGEKVFLECVQDMDHENMFWYRQDPGLGLRLIYFSYDVKMKEKGDIPEGYSVSREKKERFSLILESASTNQTSMYLCASSPWTAGNTIYFGEGSWLTVV.

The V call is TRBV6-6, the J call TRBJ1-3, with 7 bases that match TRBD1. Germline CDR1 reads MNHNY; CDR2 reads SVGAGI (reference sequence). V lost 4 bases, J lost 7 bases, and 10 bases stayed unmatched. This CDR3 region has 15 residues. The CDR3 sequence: CASSLIQGKRNTIYF. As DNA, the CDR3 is TGTGCCAGCAGTTTAATACAGGGGAAAAGGAACACCATATATTTT.

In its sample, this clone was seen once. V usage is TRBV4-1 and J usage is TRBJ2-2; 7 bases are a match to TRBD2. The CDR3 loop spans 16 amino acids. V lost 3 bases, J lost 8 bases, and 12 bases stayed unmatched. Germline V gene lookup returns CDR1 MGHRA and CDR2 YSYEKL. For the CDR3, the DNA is TGCGCCAGCAGCCACCCAGCGGGGCCCCTAGGGGGGGAGCTGTTTTTT. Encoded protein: CASSHPAGPLGGELFF.

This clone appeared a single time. The CDR3 region has the DNA TGTGCCAGCAGTCCAACCGGGGGGATAGCCAAAAACATTCAGTACTTC. This translates into CASSPTGGIAKNIQYF. This chain uses TRBV2 with TRBJ2-4, with 7 bases fitting TRBD2. V trimming: 5 bases; J trimming: 0 bases; junction bases outside the gene matches: 7. Germline V lookup: CDR1 SNHLY, CDR2 FYNNEI. The CDR3 length is 16 residues.

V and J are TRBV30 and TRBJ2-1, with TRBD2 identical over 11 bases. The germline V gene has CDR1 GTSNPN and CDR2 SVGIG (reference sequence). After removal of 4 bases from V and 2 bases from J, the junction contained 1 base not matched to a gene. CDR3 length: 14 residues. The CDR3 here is CAWKGLAAYNEQFF. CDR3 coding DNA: TGTGCCTGGAAGGGACTAGCGGCCTACAATGAGCAGTTCTTC. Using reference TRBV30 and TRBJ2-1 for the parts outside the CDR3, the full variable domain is SQTIHQWPATLVQPVGSPLSLECTVEGTSNPNLYWYRQAAGRGLQLLFYSVGIGQISSEVPQNLSASRPQDRQFILSSKKLLLSDSGFYLCAWKGLAAYNEQFFGPGTRLTVL.

CDR3 in DNA: TGTGCCAGCAGCCGCGGTAGCGGGGGGGCGGAGACCCAGTACTTC. This translates into CASSRGSGGAETQYF. V usage is TRBV5-4 and J usage is TRBJ2-5; 11 bases match TRBD2. The CDR3 is 15 amino acids. Trimming took 4 bases from V and 5 from J; bases not matched to a gene: 7. From germline, CDR1 is SGHNT and CDR2 YYREEE (reference sequence).

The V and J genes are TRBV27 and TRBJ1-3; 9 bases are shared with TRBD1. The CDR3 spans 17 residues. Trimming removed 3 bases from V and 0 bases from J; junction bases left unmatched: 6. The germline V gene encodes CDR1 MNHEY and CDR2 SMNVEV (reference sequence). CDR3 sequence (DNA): TGTGCCAGCAGTTTCGGACAGGGGAAGGGCTCTGGAAACACCATATATTTT. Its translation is CASSFGQGKGSGNTIYF.

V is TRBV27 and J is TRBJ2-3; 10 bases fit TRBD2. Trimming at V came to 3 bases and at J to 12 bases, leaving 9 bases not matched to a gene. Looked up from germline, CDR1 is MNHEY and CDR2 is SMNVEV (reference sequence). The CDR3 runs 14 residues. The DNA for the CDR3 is TGTGCCAGCAGTTTTCTCGAGCGGGGGGGCCCCCAGTATTTT. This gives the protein CASSFLERGGPQYF.